This record looks at one T cell receptor beta chain sequence and its context. Its target is not known. CDR3 length: 19 residues. Germline V gives CDR1 LGHNA, CDR2 YSLEER. V dropped 0 bases and J dropped 9 bases, with 27 bases sitting between them. Generated by immunoSEQ multiplex PCR, the TCRdb table keeps only in-frame clones and is missing some. This repertoire shows around 70,000 clones, roughly nine tenths found once; its top ten account for approximately 3.4%. The data originate from a study of cytomegalovirus exposure and HLA in healthy donors. Points from the study as a whole: The classifier reportedly diagnosed cytomegalovirus status with high sensitivity and specificity. The study found most TCR sequences rare, yet found some public TCRs in many donors. Researchers catalogued 150 or so TCR beta chains as cytomegalovirus-associated. First-cohort TCR clusters were later found to tend to co-occur in the roughly 120 validation repertoires.

The sample comprised PBMCs. The rearrangement joins TRBV4-3 to TRBJ1-5, with D possibly matching TRBD1 (6 bases). This TCR derives from a man aged 18-30 years in good health and CMV-seronegative. The CDR3 bases are TGCGCCAGCAGCCAAGATCGCAACCCCGCGCGGGGGGCCTTACGGCCCCAGCATTTT. As protein: CASSQDRNPARGALRPQHF.